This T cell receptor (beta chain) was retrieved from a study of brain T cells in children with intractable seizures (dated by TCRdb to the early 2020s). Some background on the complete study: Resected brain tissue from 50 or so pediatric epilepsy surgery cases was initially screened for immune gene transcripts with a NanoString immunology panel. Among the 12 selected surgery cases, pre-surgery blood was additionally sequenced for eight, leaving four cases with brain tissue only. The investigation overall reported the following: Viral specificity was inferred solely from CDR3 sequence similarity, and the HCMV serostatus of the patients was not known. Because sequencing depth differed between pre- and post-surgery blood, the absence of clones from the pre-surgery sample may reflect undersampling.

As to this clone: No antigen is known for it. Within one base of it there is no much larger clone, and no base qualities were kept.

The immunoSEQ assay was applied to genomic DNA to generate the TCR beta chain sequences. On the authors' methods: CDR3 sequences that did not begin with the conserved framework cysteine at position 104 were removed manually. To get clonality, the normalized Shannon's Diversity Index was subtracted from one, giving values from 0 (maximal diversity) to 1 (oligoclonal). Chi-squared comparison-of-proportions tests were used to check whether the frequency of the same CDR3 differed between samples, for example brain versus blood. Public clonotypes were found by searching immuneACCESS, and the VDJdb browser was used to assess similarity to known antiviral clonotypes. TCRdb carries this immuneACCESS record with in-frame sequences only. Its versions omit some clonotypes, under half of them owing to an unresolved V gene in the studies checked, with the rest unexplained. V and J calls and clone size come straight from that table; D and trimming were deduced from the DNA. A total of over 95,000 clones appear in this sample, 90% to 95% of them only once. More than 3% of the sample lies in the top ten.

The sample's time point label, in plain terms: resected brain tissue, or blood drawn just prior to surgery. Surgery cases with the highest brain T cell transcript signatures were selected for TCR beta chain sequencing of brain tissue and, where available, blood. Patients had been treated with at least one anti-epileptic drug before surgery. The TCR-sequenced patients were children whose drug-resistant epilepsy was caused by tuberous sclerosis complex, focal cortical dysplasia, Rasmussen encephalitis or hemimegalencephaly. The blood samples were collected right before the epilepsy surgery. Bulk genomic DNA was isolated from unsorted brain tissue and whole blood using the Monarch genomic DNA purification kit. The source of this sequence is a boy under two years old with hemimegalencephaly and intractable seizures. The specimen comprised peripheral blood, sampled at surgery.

Here is the DNA: TGTGCCAGCAGCCAAGTGCTAGCGGGATCTGATACGCAGTATTTT. This encodes CASSQVLAGSDTQYF. The rearranged chain carries TRBV3-1 (or the pseudogene TRBV3-2) and TRBJ2-3; 9 middle bases align to TRBD2. Reading the germline V gene (reference sequence) gives CDR1 LGHDT and CDR2 YNNKEL. After removal of 1 base from V and 6 bases from J, the junction retains 5 bases not matched to a gene. The CDR3 spans 15 residues, from the cysteine through the phenylalanine. Of the read, only the CDR3 DNA is kept; its 45 bases are in frame from base 1.